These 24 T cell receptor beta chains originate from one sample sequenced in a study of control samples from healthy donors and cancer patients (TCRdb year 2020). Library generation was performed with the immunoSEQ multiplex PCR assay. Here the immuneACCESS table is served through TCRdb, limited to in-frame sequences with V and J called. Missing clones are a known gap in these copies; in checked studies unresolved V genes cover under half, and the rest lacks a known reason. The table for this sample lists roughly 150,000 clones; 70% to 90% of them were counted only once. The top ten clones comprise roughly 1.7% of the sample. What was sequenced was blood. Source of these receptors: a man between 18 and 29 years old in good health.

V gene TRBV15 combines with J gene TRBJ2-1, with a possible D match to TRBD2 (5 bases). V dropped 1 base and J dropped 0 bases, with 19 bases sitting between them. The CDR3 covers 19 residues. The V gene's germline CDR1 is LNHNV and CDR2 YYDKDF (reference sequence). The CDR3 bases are TGTGCCACCAGCAGAGCCGGGTGGGAAGACTACAGCTCCTACAATGAGCAGTTCTTC. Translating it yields CATSRAGWEDYSSYNEQFF.

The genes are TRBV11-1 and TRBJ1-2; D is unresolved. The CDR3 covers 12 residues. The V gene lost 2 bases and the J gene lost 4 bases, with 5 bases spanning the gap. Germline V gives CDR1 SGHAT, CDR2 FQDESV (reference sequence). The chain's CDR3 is CASSLNTYGYTF. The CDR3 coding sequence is TGTGCCAGCAGCTTAAACACCTATGGCTACACCTTC.

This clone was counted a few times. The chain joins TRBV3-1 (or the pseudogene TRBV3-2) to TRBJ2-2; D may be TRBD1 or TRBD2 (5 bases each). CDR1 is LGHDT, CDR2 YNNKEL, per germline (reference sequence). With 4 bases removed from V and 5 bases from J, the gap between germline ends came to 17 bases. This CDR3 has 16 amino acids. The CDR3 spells CASSRAMRAGTGELFF. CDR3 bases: TGTGCCAGCAGCCGAGCGATGAGGGCAGGGACCGGGGAGCTGTTTTTT.

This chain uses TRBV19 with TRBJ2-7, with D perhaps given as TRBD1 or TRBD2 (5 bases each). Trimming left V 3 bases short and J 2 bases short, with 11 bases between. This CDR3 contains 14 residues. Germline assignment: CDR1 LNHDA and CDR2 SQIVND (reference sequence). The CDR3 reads CASSIGDGAYEQYF. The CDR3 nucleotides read TGTGCCAGTAGTATCGGGGACGGGGCCTACGAGCAGTACTTC.

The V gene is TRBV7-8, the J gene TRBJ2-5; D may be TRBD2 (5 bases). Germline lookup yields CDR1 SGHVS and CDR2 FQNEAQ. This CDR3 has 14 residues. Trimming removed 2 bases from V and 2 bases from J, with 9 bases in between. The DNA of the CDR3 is TGTGCCAGCAGCTTACGAGACTATCAAGAGACCCAGTACTTC. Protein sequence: CASSLRDYQETQYF.

CDR3 DNA: TGTGCCAGCAGCCCAGACCCTGAGGGGAGTGAGCAGTACTTC. This codes for CASSPDPEGSEQYF. V is TRBV5-6 and J is TRBJ2-7; D assignment may be TRBD1 or TRBD2 (5 bases each). Germline V gives CDR1 SGHDT, CDR2 YYEEEE. There are 14 residues in the CDR3. V dropped 4 bases and J dropped 7 bases, with 18 bases sitting between them.

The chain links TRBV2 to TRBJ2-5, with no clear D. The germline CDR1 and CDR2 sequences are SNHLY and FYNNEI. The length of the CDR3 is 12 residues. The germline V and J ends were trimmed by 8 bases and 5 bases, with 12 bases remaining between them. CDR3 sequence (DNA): TGTGCCAGCTGGGAAGGTTACGAGACCCAGTACTTC. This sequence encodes CASWEGYETQYF.

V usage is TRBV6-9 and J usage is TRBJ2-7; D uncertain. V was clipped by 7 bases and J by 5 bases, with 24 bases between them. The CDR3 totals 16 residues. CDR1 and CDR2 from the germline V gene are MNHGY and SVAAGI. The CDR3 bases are TGTGCCAGCATACCGCTGGTACAGACTTCCCCCCACGAGCAGTACTTC. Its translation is CASIPLVQTSPHEQYF.

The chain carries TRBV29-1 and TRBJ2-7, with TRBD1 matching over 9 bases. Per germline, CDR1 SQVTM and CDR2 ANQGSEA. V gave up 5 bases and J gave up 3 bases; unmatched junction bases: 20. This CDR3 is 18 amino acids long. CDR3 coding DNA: TGCAGCGTTACACTCGGGGCGAACGACAGGGGGATAAACTACGAGCAGTACTTC. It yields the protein CSVTLGANDRGINYEQYF.

The CDR3 DNA follows: TGTGCCAGCAGTCTACCTGAGGGATTCGAGCAGTACTTC. Protein: CASSLPEGFEQYF. The gene calls are TRBV28 and TRBJ2-7, with D perhaps matching TRBD2 (5 bases). The germline V gene encodes CDR1 MDHEN and CDR2 SYDVKM. The V end lost 5 bases, the J end lost 6 bases, and 14 bases lay between the germline ends. The CDR3 has 13 residues.

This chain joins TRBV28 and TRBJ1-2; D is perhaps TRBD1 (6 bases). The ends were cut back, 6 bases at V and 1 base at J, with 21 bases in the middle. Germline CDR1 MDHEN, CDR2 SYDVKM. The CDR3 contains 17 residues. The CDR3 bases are TGTGCCAGCAGCTCCGGGACACACTACCTTTTTAACTATGGCTACACCTTC. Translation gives CASSSGTHYLFNYGYTF.

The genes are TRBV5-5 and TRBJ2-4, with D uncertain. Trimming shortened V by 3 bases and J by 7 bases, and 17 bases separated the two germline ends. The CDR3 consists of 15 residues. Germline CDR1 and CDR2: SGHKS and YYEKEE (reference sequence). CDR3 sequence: CASSSDGRTVNIQYF. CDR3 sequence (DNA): TGTGCCAGCAGCTCCGACGGCCGGACGGTGAACATTCAGTACTTC.

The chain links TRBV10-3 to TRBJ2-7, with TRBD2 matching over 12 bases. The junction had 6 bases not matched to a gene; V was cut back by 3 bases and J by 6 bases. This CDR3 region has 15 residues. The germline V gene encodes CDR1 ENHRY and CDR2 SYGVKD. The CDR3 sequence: CAISDPLAGGAEQYF. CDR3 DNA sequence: TGTGCCATCAGTGACCCACTAGCGGGGGGCGCCGAGCAGTACTTC.

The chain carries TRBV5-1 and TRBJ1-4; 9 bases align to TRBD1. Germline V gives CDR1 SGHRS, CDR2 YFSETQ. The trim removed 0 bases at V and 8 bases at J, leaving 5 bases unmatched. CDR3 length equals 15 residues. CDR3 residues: CASSLVGQGTEKLFF. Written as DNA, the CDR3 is TGCGCCAGCAGCTTGGTGGGACAGGGAACGGAAAAACTGTTTTTT.

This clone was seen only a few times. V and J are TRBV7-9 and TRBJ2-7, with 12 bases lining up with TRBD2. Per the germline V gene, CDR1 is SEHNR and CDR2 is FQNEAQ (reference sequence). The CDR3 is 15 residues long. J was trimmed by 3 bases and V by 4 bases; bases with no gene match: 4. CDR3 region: CASSSGLAGIYEQYF. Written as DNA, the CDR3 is TGTGCCAGCAGCTCCGGACTAGCGGGGATCTACGAGCAGTACTTC.

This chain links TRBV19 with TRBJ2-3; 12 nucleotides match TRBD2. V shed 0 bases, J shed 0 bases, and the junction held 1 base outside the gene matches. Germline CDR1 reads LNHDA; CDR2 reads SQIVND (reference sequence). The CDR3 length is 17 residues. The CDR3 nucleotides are TGTGCCAGTAGTATAGAAGGGACTAGCGGGAGCACAGATACGCAGTATTTT. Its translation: CASSIEGTSGSTDTQYF.

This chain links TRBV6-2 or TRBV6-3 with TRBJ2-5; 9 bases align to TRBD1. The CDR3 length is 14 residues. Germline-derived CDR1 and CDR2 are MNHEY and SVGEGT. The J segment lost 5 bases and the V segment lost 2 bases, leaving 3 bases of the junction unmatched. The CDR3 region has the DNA TGTGCCAGCAGTTACGGCGGACAGGGGGAGACCCAGTACTTC. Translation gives CASSYGGQGETQYF.

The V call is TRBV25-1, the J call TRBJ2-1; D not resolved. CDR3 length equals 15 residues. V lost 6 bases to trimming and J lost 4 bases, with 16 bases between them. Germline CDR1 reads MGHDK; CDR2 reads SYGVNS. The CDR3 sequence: CASSPPAAVYNEQFF. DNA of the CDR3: TGTGCCAGCAGCCCTCCGGCGGCAGTTTACAATGAGCAGTTCTTC. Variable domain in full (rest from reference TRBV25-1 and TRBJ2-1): EADIYQTPRYLVIGTGKKITLECSQTMGHDKMYWYQQDPGMELHLIHYSYGVNSTEKGDLSSESTVSRIRTEHFPLTLESARPSHTSQYLCASSPPAAVYNEQFFGPGTRLTVL.

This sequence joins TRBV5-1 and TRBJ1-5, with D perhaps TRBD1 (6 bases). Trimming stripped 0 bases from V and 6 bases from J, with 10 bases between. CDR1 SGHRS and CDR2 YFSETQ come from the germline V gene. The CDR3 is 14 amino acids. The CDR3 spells CASSLGGGGQPQHF. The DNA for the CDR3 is TGCGCCAGCAGCTTGGGGGGGGGCGGTCAGCCCCAGCATTTT.

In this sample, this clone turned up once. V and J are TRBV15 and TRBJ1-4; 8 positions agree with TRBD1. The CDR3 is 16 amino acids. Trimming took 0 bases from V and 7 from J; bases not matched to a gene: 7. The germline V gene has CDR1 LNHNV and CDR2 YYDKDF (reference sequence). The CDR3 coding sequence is TGTGCCACCAGCAGAGATAGGACAGGGCAGGGTGAAAAACTGTTTTTT. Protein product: CATSRDRTGQGEKLFF.

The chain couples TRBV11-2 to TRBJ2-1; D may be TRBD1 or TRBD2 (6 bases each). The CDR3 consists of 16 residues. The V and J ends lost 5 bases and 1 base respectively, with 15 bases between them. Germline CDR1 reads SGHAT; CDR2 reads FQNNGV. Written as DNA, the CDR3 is TGTGCCAGCAGCCGGTTAGGGGGGCAATCCTACAATGAGCAGTTCTTC. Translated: CASSRLGGQSYNEQFF.

The CDR3 protein is CASSLGTVNQPQHF. The CDR3 coding sequence is TGTGCCAGCAGCCTCGGGACGGTCAATCAGCCCCAGCATTTT. The chain carries TRBV16 and TRBJ1-5; a possible D gene is TRBD1 (5 bases). V was cut by 4 bases and J by 3 bases, with 10 bases left in between. The CDR3 totals 14 residues. Germline values: CDR1 KGHSY, CDR2 FQNENV.

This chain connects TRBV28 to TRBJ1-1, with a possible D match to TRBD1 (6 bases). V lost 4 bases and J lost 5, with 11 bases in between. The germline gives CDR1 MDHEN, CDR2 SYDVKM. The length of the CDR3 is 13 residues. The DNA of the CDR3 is TGTGCCAGCAGTTCCACAGGGAGAACTGAAGCTTTCTTT. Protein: CASSSTGRTEAFF.

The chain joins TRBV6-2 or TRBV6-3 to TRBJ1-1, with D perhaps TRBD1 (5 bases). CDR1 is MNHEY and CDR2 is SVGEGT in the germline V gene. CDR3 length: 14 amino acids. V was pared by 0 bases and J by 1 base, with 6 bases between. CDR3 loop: CASSYSTANTEAFF. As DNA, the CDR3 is TGTGCCAGCAGTTACTCGACAGCGAACACTGAAGCTTTCTTT.